Listed below are T cell receptor beta chains from one sample, sequenced in a study of PD-1 blockade in classical Hodgkin lymphoma. Generated by immunoSEQ multiplex PCR, the TCRdb table keeps only in-frame clones and is missing some. The sample records some 58,000 clones, about 92% being singletons. Sequencing used peripheral blood mononuclear cells (PBMCs), obtained before the fourth cycle of nivolumab. Receptors were obtained from a human donor with classical Hodgkin lymphoma. The CDR3 runs from the conserved cysteine through the conserved F or W. The D gene is left open where the match is weak. Size is omitted from some rows. Given values are once, few, many or a class for expanded clones.

abundance	v_gene	d_gene	j_gene	CDR3aa	CDR3nt
-	TRBV5-4	TRBD2	TRBJ2-2	CASSLGTSGGKNTGELFF	TGTGCCAGCAGCTTGGGGACTAGCGGGGGAAAGAACACCGGGGAGCTGTTTTTT
-	TRBV5-1	-	TRBJ2-2	CASSLAGENTGELFF	TGCGCCAGCAGCTTGGCAGGCGAGAACACCGGGGAGCTGTTTTTT
few	TRBV4-1	-	TRBJ1-1	CASSQDMNTEAFF	TGCGCCAGCAGCCAAGACATGAACACTGAAGCTTTCTTT
-	TRBV15	-	TRBJ1-3	CATSREKGFRNTIYF	TGTGCCACCAGCAGAGAGAAAGGGTTTAGAAACACCATATATTTT
once	TRBV18	-	TRBJ2-1	CASSPAGPPYNEQFF	TGTGCCAGCTCACCTGCAGGTCCCCCCTACAATGAGCAGTTCTTC
once	TRBV6-5	-	TRBJ2-2	CASSYGSVTGELFF	TGTGCCAGCAGTTACGGGTCCGTAACCGGGGAGCTGTTTTTT
-	TRBV13	TRBD2	TRBJ2-2	CASSRRGANTGELFF	TGTGCCAGCAGCCGCCGGGGGGCGAACACCGGGGAGCTGTTTTTT
-	TRBV29-1	-	TRBJ2-1	CSVGGGTPPYNEQFF	TGCAGCGTTGGGGGGGGGACACCTCCCTACAATGAGCAGTTCTTC
few	TRBV7-9	-	TRBJ1-5	CASSGDNQPQHF	TGTGCCAGCAGCGGGGATAATCAGCCCCAGCATTTT
-	TRBV2	-	TRBJ1-3	CASSETRSSGNTIYF	TGTGCCAGCAGTGAAACACGGAGCTCTGGAAACACCATATATTTT
-	TRBV5-4	TRBD2	TRBJ2-5	CASSKRDPETQYF	TGTGCCAGCAGCAAGCGGGATCCAGAGACCCAGTACTTC
-	TRBV5-1	-	TRBJ1-3	CASRDRGNTIYF	TGCGCCAGCCGCGACAGAGGGAACACCATATATTTT
-	TRBV19	-	TRBJ1-1	CASSGNLNTEAFF	TGTGCCAGTAGTGGGAACCTGAACACTGAAGCTTTCTTT
few	TRBV9	-	TRBJ1-2	CASSVGAGYTF	TGTGCCAGCAGCGTAGGGGCTGGCTACACCTTC
-	TRBV7-3	-	TRBJ2-1	CASSFGGGPFNEQFF	TGTGCCAGCAGCTTTGGGGGAGGACCCTTCAATGAGCAGTTCTTC
-	TRBV5-4	TRBD2	TRBJ2-1	CASSLVAGEYNEQFF	TGTGCCAGCAGCTTAGTAGCGGGAGAATACAATGAGCAGTTCTTC
-	TRBV25-1	TRBD2	TRBJ2-2	CASSELGLQNTGELFF	TGTGCCAGCAGTGAGTTGGGACTACAAAACACCGGGGAGCTGTTTTTT
-	TRBV19	-	TRBJ2-2	CASSPYTGTQNTGELFF	TGTGCCAGTAGTCCCTACACCGGGACTCAGAACACCGGGGAGCTGTTTTTT
-	TRBV9	-	TRBJ2-7	CASSPQDRYEQYF	TGTGCCAGCAGCCCCCAGGACAGATACGAGCAGTACTTC
-	TRBV11-3	-	TRBJ2-1	CASSLGPGNEQFF	TGTGCCAGCAGCTTAGGACCGGGCAATGAGCAGTTCTTC
-	TRBV19	-	TRBJ1-4	CASSGPGIPLFF	TGTGCCAGTAGTGGCCCCGGGATCCCCCTGTTTTTT
-	TRBV28	-	TRBJ1-4	CATRRARQSTNEKLFF	TGTGCCACCCGCAGGGCCCGACAATCAACTAATGAAAAACTGTTTTTT
-	TRBV2	TRBD2	TRBJ2-7	CASSPGLAGGEVF	TGTGCCAGCAGTCCAGGACTAGCGGGAGGAGAGGTCTTC
-	TRBV5-5	-	TRBJ2-5	CASSLGQQETQYF	TGTGCCAGCAGCTTAGGACAGCAAGAGACCCAGTACTTC
-	TRBV6-1	-	TRBJ1-3	CASSELGRGTGNTIYF	TGTGCCAGCAGTGAACTGGGCCGGGGCACTGGAAACACCATATATTTT
once	TRBV5-4	-	TRBJ2-7	CASSLDRRQPSYEQYF	TGTGCCAGCAGCTTGGATCGAAGACAGCCCTCCTACGAGCAGTACTTC
-	TRBV7-9	-	TRBJ1-2	CASSLAFGVGYGYTF	TGTGCCAGCAGCTTAGCGTTCGGGGTCGGCTATGGCTACACCTTC
-	TRBV29-1	TRBD2	TRBJ2-1	CSVDQLGLAVSGNEQFF	TGCAGCGTTGATCAGCTAGGACTAGCGGTGTCTGGGAATGAGCAGTTCTTC
-	TRBV7-9	-	TRBJ2-1	CAIQSGTSQFF	TGTGCCATACAATCCGGGACGTCGCAGTTCTTC
-	TRBV5-1	TRBD1	TRBJ1-6	CASSRQGGNSPLHF	TGCGCCAGCAGCAGACAGGGAGGGAATTCACCCCTCCACTTT
-	TRBV2	-	TRBJ2-3	CASSGEESTDTQYF	TGTGCCAGCAGTGGTGAGGAGAGCACAGATACGCAGTATTTT
-	TRBV4-2	TRBD2	TRBJ2-1	CASSQGGGYEQFF	TGTGCCAGCAGCCAAGGGGGGGGATATGAGCAGTTCTTC
-	TRBV6-6	-	TRBJ2-1	CASSYTRGSYNEQFF	TGTGCCAGCAGTTACACTCGGGGCTCCTACAATGAGCAGTTCTTC
-	TRBV29-1	-	TRBJ2-7	CSVQDGTLYEQYF	TGCAGCGTCCAAGACGGAACCCTCTACGAGCAGTACTTC
once	TRBV18	-	TRBJ2-5	CASSALTGAQETQYF	TGTGCCAGCTCAGCTCTCACGGGGGCACAGGAGACCCAGTACTTC
-	TRBV7-2	TRBD1	TRBJ1-5	CASSRDRGFGQPQHF	TGTGCCAGCAGCCGGGACAGGGGGTTTGGTCAGCCCCAGCATTTT
-	TRBV9	TRBD1	TRBJ1-3	CASSQSPGQDSGNTIYF	TGTGCCAGCAGCCAGAGTCCGGGACAGGACTCTGGAAACACCATATATTTT
-	TRBV18	-	TRBJ1-2	CASSPTGANGYTF	TGTGCCAGCTCACCAACCGGTGCTAATGGCTACACCTTC
-	TRBV6-1	TRBD1	TRBJ1-6	CASSVLGTGLNSPLHF	TGTGCCAGCAGTGTTCTGGGGACAGGCCTTAATTCACCCCTCCACTTT
-	TRBV27	-	TRBJ2-1	CASSPHYDEQFF	TGTGCCAGCAGTCCCCATTACGATGAGCAGTTCTTC
-	TRBV19	TRBD2	TRBJ2-1	CASSIGTSGALHNEQFF	TGTGCCAGTAGTATCGGGACTAGCGGCGCCCTTCACAATGAGCAGTTCTTC
-	TRBV4-2	-	TRBJ2-1	CASSQDPRRGVGEQFF	TGTGCCAGCAGCCAAGATCCCCGGAGAGGGGTAGGTGAGCAGTTCTTC
-	TRBV7-2	-	TRBJ1-1	CASRITRGSEAFF	TGTGCCAGCAGAATAACCAGGGGATCTGAAGCTTTCTTT
-	TRBV30	-	TRBJ1-3	CAWSVQGFGNTIYF	TGTGCCTGGAGTGTACAGGGTTTTGGAAACACCATATATTTT
-	TRBV28	-	TRBJ1-6	CASREAYNSPLHF	TGTGCCAGTAGAGAGGCCTATAATTCACCCCTCCACTTT
-	TRBV28	TRBD1	TRBJ1-2	CASSLPNRGAHGYTF	TGTGCCAGCAGTCTCCCCAACAGGGGCGCGCATGGCTACACCTTC
-	TRBV19	-	TRBJ2-5	CASSKSAGGDRQTQYF	TGTGCCAGTAGTAAATCGGCGGGCGGGGACAGACAGACCCAGTACTTC
-	TRBV9	-	TRBJ2-3	CASSVRQGSTDTQYF	TGTGCCAGCAGCGTCAGGCAGGGTTCCACAGATACGCAGTATTTT
-	TRBV7-2	-	TRBJ1-5	CASSSRDGNSNQPQHF	TGTGCCAGCAGTTCCCGAGACGGGAATAGCAATCAGCCCCAGCATTTT
-	TRBV2	TRBD2	TRBJ2-3	CASRKTSGSTDTQYF	TGTGCCAGCAGGAAGACTAGCGGTAGCACAGATACGCAGTATTTT
-	TRBV10-1	-	TRBJ2-5	CASSDQPYKETQYF	TGCGCCAGCAGTGATCAGCCCTACAAAGAGACCCAGTACTTC
once	TRBV20-1	-	TRBJ2-1	CSVKSGNEQFF	TGCAGTGTCAAGAGTGGCAATGAGCAGTTCTTC
-	TRBV11-2	-	TRBJ2-5	CASSRDASKETQYF	TGTGCCAGCAGCAGGGATGCGAGTAAAGAGACCCAGTACTTC